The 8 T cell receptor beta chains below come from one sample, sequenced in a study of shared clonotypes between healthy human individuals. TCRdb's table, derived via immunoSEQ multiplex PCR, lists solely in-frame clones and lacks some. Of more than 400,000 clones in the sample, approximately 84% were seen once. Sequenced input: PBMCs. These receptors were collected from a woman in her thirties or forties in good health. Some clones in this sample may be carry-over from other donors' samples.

Here the CDR3 reads CASSRETGVGTGELFF. As DNA, the CDR3 is TGCGCCAGCAGCAGAGAGACAGGGGTTGGCACCGGGGAGCTGTTTTTT. V and J are TRBV5-1 and TRBJ1-3; 8 positions agree with TRBD1. TRBJ2-2 matches the DNA end more closely, so the J call is doubtful. The CDR3 has 16 amino acids. CDR1 SGHRS and CDR2 YFSETQ come from the germline V gene.

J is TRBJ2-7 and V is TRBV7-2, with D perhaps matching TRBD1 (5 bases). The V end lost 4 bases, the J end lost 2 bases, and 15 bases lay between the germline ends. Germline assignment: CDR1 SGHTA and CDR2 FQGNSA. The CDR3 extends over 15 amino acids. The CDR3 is CASSSLTTRAYEQYF. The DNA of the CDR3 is TGTGCCAGCAGCTCCCTGACGACCAGGGCCTACGAGCAGTACTTC.

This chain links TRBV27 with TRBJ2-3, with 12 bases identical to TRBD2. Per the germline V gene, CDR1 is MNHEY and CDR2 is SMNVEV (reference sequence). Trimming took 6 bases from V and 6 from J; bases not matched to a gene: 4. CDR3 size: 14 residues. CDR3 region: CASRTSGGPDTQYF. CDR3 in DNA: TGTGCCAGCAGGACTAGCGGGGGTCCGGATACGCAGTATTTT.

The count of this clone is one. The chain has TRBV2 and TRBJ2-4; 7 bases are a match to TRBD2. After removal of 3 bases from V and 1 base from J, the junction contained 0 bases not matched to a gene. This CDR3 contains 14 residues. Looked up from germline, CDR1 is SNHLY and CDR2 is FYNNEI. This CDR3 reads CASSDGRAKNIQYF. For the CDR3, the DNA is TGTGCCAGCAGTGACGGGAGGGCCAAAAACATTCAGTACTTC.

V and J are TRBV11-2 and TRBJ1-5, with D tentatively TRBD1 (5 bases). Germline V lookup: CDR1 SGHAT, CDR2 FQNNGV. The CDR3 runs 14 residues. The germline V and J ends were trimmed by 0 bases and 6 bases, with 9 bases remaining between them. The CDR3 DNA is TGTGCCAGCAGCTTAGAGAGGGACGGTCAGCCCCAGCATTTT. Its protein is CASSLERDGQPQHF.

The CDR3 sequence is CASSLGRNLGYTF. In DNA form, the CDR3 reads TGTGCCAGCAGTTTGGGGCGGAACCTCGGCTACACCTTC. The chain links TRBV27 to TRBJ1-2; D might be TRBD1 (5 bases). Germline values: CDR1 MNHEY, CDR2 SMNVEV (reference sequence). This CDR3 is built from 13 residues. The V end lost 3 bases, the J end lost 8 bases, and 13 bases lay between the germline ends.

CDR3 coding DNA: TGTGCCAGCAGCCTGGCCACCGGGGAGCTGTTTTTT. Amino acid sequence: CASSLATGELFF. The J gene is TRBJ2-2, the V gene TRBV9; D is uncertain. The ends were cut back, 4 bases at V and 4 bases at J, with 5 bases in the middle. This CDR3 comprises 12 residues. CDR1 SGDLS and CDR2 YYNGEE come from the germline V gene. Full variable domain (remainder filled in from reference TRBV9 and TRBJ2-2): DSGVTQTPKHLITATGQRVTLRCSPRSGDLSVYWYQQSLDQGLQFLIQYYNGEERAKGNILERFSAQQFPDLHSELNLSSLELGDSALYFCASSLATGELFFGEGSRLTVL.

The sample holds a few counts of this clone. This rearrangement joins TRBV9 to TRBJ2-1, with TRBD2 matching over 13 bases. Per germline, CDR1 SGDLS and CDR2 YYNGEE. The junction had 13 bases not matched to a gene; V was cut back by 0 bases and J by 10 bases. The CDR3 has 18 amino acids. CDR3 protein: CASSVAWGRTSGSREQFF. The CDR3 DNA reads TGTGCCAGCAGCGTAGCCTGGGGGAGGACTAGCGGGAGTAGGGAGCAGTTCTTC.